Following are 12 T cell receptor beta chains from one sample sequenced in a study of vaccination effects on CD4 cells after COVID-19 (dated by TCRdb to between 2022 and 2023). The ViraFEST assay stimulated PBMC with viral peptide pools and then used TCR sequencing to identify antigen-specific CD4+ T cell clonotypes by expansion. After around 10 days of culture, CD4+ T cells were isolated with the EasySep CD4+ T cell isolation kit. PCR-confirmed SARS-CoV-2 infection had occurred in convalescent patients between March and December 2020, before the Alpha, Beta and Delta variants emerged in the United States. For these TCRs, the target antigens are not known. The protocol used for the library was the immunoSEQ multiplex PCR assay. TCRdb limited this immuneACCESS table to in-frame rearrangements with V and J called. A share of clones is missing; checked studies link under half to unresolved V genes, and the rest is unexplained. The sample records some 40,000 clones, over 60% of which are singletons. The top ten constitute 15% to 20% of the sample.

The sample here was CD4+ T cells from PBMCs cultured with HCoV-NL63 spike peptides, taken before COVID-19 vaccination. What the cell subset or site label conveys for this sample: HCoV-NL63 spike overlapping peptide pool stimulation. These receptors originate from a human donor who had a prior SARS-CoV-2 infection.

The table lists this clone with a few counts. This chain joins TRBV3-1 (or the pseudogene TRBV3-2) and TRBJ1-1, with TRBD1 as a possible D gene (5 bases). The CDR3 loop spans 15 amino acids. The V and J ends lost 4 bases and 3 bases respectively, with 15 bases between them. The V gene's germline CDR1 is LGHDT and CDR2 YNNKEL (reference sequence). As DNA, the CDR3 is TGTGCCAGCAGCCCCCGCGACAGAAGCTACACTGAAGCTTTCTTT. Its protein is CASSPRDRSYTEAFF.

The J gene is TRBJ2-5, the V gene TRBV29-1; tentative D call: TRBD1 (5 bases). The germline V gene encodes CDR1 SQVTM and CDR2 ANQGSEA. This CDR3 has 15 residues. V was clipped by 6 bases and J by 4 bases, with 21 bases between them. CDR3 protein: CSVVRWTSLGETQYF. CDR3 nucleotides: TGCAGCGTCGTACGGTGGACAAGCCTCGGAGAGACCCAGTACTTC.

This rearrangement joins TRBV18 to TRBJ1-3; D gene unclear. V was cut by 2 bases and J by 4 bases, with 18 bases left in between. The CDR3 has 17 residues. Germline CDR1 KGHSH, CDR2 LQKENI. The CDR3 is CASSPFSAPLSGNTIYF. The CDR3 region has the DNA TGTGCCAGCTCACCATTCTCAGCACCCCTCTCAGGAAACACCATATATTTT.

This clone appeared a single time. V gene TRBV6-5 combines with J gene TRBJ2-7, with D possibly TRBD2 on 6 matching bases. Trimming stripped 2 bases from V and 3 bases from J, with 14 bases between. The germline gives CDR1 MNHEY, CDR2 SVGAGI. The CDR3 consists of 15 residues. In DNA, the CDR3 is TGTGCCAGCAGTTACGGGGGGACGGACAACTACGAGCAGTACTTC. Translation: CASSYGGTDNYEQYF.

The gene calls are TRBV20-1 and TRBJ2-5, with D hard to call. CDR1 and CDR2 (germline): DFQATT, SNEGSKA (reference sequence). The CDR3 is 13 amino acids. V was clipped by 3 bases and J by 5 bases, with 13 bases between them. The CDR3 DNA is TGCAGTGCTAGTTGGGTCCTGGGGGAGACCCAGTACTTC. This gives the protein CSASWVLGETQYF.

The chain carries TRBV12-5 and TRBJ2-3, with 10 bases fitting TRBD2. Germline assignment: CDR1 LGHNT and CDR2 FRNRAP. This CDR3 is 16 amino acids long. V was pared by 0 bases and J by 3 bases, with 3 bases of the junction left unmatched. The CDR3 protein is CASGLVVGLATDTQYF. In nucleotides, the CDR3 is TGTGCTAGTGGTTTGGTAGTGGGACTAGCGACAGATACGCAGTATTTT.

This rearrangement joins TRBV19 to TRBJ1-5, with D possibly TRBD1 on 6 matching bases. V was pared by 0 bases and J by 2 bases, with 14 bases between. CDR3 length: 17 residues. Per the germline V gene, CDR1 is LNHDA and CDR2 is SQIVND (reference sequence). In nucleotides, the CDR3 is TGTGCCAGTAGTATAGATAGGGGGGGCTACGGCAATCAGCCCCAGCATTTT. Residues: CASSIDRGGYGNQPQHF. The full variable domain, its missing parts supplied by reference TRBV19 and TRBJ1-5, is DGGITQSPKYLFRKEGQNVTLSCEQNLNHDAMYWYRQDPGQGLRLIYYSQIVNDFQKGDIAEGYSVSREKKESFPLTVTSAQKNPTAFYLCASSIDRGGYGNQPQHFGDGTRLSIL.

This clone has just a few counts. This chain links TRBV7-9 with TRBJ1-4; possible D gene TRBD1, 6 bases. The CDR3 is 15 amino acids. Trimming left V 5 bases short and J 7 bases short, with 17 bases between. Germline V lookup: CDR1 SEHNR, CDR2 FQNEAQ (reference sequence). The CDR3 sequence: CASSEQGIEGEKLFF. CDR3 nucleotides: TGTGCCAGCAGCGAACAGGGTATTGAGGGTGAAAAACTGTTTTTT.

This clone was detected a few times. Distinct nucleotide sequences in the sample also encode this CDR3. This chain joins TRBV5-4 and TRBJ2-3; D gene ambiguous. Trimming pared 0 bases from V and 4 bases from J, leaving 0 bases between. In germline, CDR1 is SGHNT, CDR2 YYREEE (reference sequence). CDR3 length equals 11 residues. In nucleotides, the CDR3 is TGTGCCAGCAGCTTGGCAGATACGCAGTATTTT. Protein product: CASSLADTQYF. The entire variable domain, with the rest obtained from reference TRBV5-4 and TRBJ2-3, is as follows: ETGVTQSPTHLIKTRGQQVTLRCSSQSGHNTVSWYQQALGQGPQFIFQYYREEENGRGNFPPRFSGLQFPNYSSELNVNALELDDSALYLCASSLADTQYFGPGTRLTVL.

This chain uses TRBV5-1 with TRBJ2-1; 14 nucleotides line up with TRBD2. The CDR3 has 16 residues. Trimming cost V 4 bases and J 10 bases; bases outside gene matches: 10. Germline V lookup: CDR1 SGHRS, CDR2 YFSETQ. As DNA, the CDR3 is TGCGCCAGCAGCCCGGCCCCGGGACTAGCGGGAGAGGAGCAGTTCTTC. It codes for CASSPAPGLAGEEQFF. The whole variable domain, remainder taken from reference TRBV5-1 and TRBJ2-1, is KAGVTQTPRYLIKTRGQQVTLSCSPISGHRSVSWYQQTPGQGLQFLFEYFSETQRNKGNFPGRFSGRQFSNSRSEMNVSTLELGDSALYLCASSPAPGLAGEEQFFGPGTRLTVL.

This rearrangement joins TRBV5-4 to TRBJ2-1; D is possibly TRBD1 (6 bases). V gave up 5 bases and J gave up 0 bases, with 12 bases separating them. Germline V CDR1 and CDR2: SGHNT, YYREEE (reference sequence). The CDR3 covers 15 residues. CDR3 amino acids: CASSPDRNSYNEQFF. The CDR3 coding sequence is TGTGCCAGCAGTCCGGACAGAAACTCCTACAATGAGCAGTTCTTC.

V gene TRBV4-1 combines with J gene TRBJ1-1; D is ambiguous. Germline CDR1 reads MGHRA; CDR2 reads YSYEKL. The CDR3 spans 16 residues. Trimming removed 0 bases at V and 1 base at J, with 12 bases between. CDR3 DNA sequence: TGCGCCAGCAGCCAAGAACTGGGCGGACGGAACACTGAAGCTTTCTTT. This sequence encodes CASSQELGGRNTEAFF.